This T cell receptor (beta chain) was obtained from a study of blood T cell repertoires in COVID-19. Study in general: The United States, Italy and Spain provided the acute and convalescent COVID-19 samples.

Using immunoSEQ multiplex PCR, the repertoire was profiled, and TCRdb retains in-frame clones only, with some absent. The table has some 58,000 clones, 80% to 95% seen once; the top ten hold around 4.3%. Source material: peripheral blood. The receptor comes from a man aged 45-65 years with active COVID-19.

CDR3 DNA sequence: TGTGCCAGTAGTCCCACCCCCAAGACTAGCGGGAGGGCTTTTTCGTCAGATACGCAGTATTTT. As protein: CASSPTPKTSGRAFSSDTQYF. The chain recombines TRBV19 with TRBJ2-3, with TRBD2 matching over 14 bases. The CDR3 sequence is 21 residues long. Germline V CDR1 and CDR2: LNHDA, SQIVND (reference sequence). With V trimmed by 5 bases and J by 4 bases, 20 bases remained unmatched.